The sequence of this T cell receptor beta chain was determined in a study of T cell repertoires in cytomegalovirus infection. About the study: Matching HLA type, along with CMV infection, was indicated by public TCR beta signatures.

This clonotype occurred many times. TCRdb re-called the reads with MiXCR, one entry per CDR3 protein. Of around 300,000 distinct CDR3 sequences in the sample, more than 8% were seen once. This receptor was identified in a human donor in good health (CMV status not recorded). Some clones in this sample may be carry-over from other donors' samples. Sequenced: PBMCs.

CDR3 bases: TGTGCCAGCAGCTTAGTCCCCGGAGCCAAAAACATTCAGTACTTC. It translates to CASSLVPGAKNIQYF. The chain uses TRBV7-2 and TRBJ2-4; no definite D call. Germline V gene lookup returns CDR1 SGHTA and CDR2 FQGNSA. V lost 1 base, J lost 0 bases, and 7 bases lay in between. CDR3 length: 15 residues.